This T cell receptor beta chain was profiled in a study of cytomegalovirus exposure and HLA in healthy donors. Study observations and caveats: That first-cohort TCR clusters tended to co-occur in the approximately 120 validation repertoires was found in a later analysis. In vitro confirmation showed a few CMV-associated chains to be CMV antigen specific. For most TCR sequences rarity was the rule, although some public TCRs occurred in many donors.

In the case of this clone: Its antigen remains unknown.

The table came from immunoSEQ multiplex PCR; TCRdb's copy has only in-frame clones and leaves some out. This sample carries 60,000 to 85,000 clones, 94% of them seen once, and the ten largest clones take around 1.5%. V was trimmed by 4 bases and J by 8 bases, leaving 6 bases between them. CDR1 and CDR2 from the germline V gene are SGDLS and YYNGEE. CDR3 length equals 10 residues. The rearrangement uses TRBV9 and TRBJ1-2; D perhaps matches TRBD1 (5 bases). This receptor was identified in a young man in good health and CMV-seropositive. Sequenced material: PBMCs. CDR3 sequence (DNA): TGTGCCAGCAGCAGGGGCGGCTACACCTTC. This codes for CASSRGGYTF.